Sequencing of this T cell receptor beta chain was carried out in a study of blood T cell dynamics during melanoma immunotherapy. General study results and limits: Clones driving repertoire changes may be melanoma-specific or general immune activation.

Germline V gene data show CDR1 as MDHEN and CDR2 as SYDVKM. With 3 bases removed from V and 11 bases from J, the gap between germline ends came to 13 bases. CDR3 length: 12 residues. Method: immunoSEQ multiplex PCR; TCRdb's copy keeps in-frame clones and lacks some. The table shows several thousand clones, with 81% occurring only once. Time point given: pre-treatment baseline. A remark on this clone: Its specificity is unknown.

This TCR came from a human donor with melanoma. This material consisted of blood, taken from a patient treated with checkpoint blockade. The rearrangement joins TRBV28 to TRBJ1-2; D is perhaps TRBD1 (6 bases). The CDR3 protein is CASSFPQGGYTF. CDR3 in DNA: TGTGCCAGCAGTTTCCCACAGGGTGGGTACACCTTC.